One sample yielded the 23 T cell receptor beta chains listed below, sequenced in a study of OX40 agonist ivuxolimab in advanced cancers. The table came from immunoSEQ multiplex PCR; TCRdb's copy has only in-frame clones and leaves some out. Of 55,000 to 75,000 clones listed, 85% to 90% are singletons. The material was CD4+ or CD8+ T cells sorted from blood, obtained in a trial of the OX40 agonist ivuxolimab. All receptors derive from an adult with an advanced solid tumor such as melanoma, head and neck, liver or kidney cancer.

The chain joins TRBV7-8 to TRBJ2-3; 7 bases fit TRBD1. The CDR3 has 13 amino acids. Trimming removed 5 bases from V and 1 base from J; junction bases left unmatched: 0. The germline V gene encodes CDR1 SGHVS and CDR2 FQNEAQ. The CDR3 nucleotides read TGTGCCAGCAGCACAGGGGGCACAGATACGCAGTATTTT. Translation gives CASSTGGTDTQYF.

The rearrangement joins TRBV7-9 to TRBJ2-1; D remains unclear. V was cut by 4 bases and J by 10 bases, with 14 bases left in between. Germline-derived CDR1 and CDR2 are SEHNR and FQNEAQ (reference sequence). The CDR3 sequence is 13 residues long. The CDR3 protein is CASSSGLSEEQFF. DNA of the CDR3: TGTGCCAGCAGCTCAGGCCTGTCTGAAGAGCAGTTCTTC.

V is TRBV4-2 and J is TRBJ2-1, with D tentatively TRBD1 (5 bases). The CDR3 totals 13 residues. Trimming stripped 2 bases from V and 8 bases from J, with 10 bases between. Germline V gene lookup returns CDR1 LGHNA and CDR2 YNFKEQ. The CDR3 nucleotides are TGTGCCAGCAGCCAACAGGGCAGGCATGAGCAGTTCTTC. It encodes CASSQQGRHEQFF.

The gene calls are TRBV7-3 and TRBJ2-3; 12 positions agree with TRBD2. V dropped 0 bases and J dropped 5; count of bases not matched to a gene: 12. Germline assignment: CDR1 SGHTA and CDR2 FQGTGA. The CDR3 spans 19 residues. The CDR3 spells CASSLTLAGGPYLGDTQYF. CDR3 sequence (DNA): TGTGCCAGCAGCTTAACCCTAGCGGGAGGGCCCTACCTTGGAGATACGCAGTATTTT.

V gene TRBV5-6 combines with J gene TRBJ1-5; 8 nucleotides line up with TRBD1. Germline CDR1 reads SGHDT; CDR2 reads YYEEEE. The junction had 7 bases not matched to a gene; V was cut back by 0 bases and J by 2 bases. This CDR3 is 17 amino acids long. The CDR3: CASSLARGLEGNQPQHF. The CDR3 coding sequence is TGTGCCAGCAGCTTGGCCAGGGGGCTCGAAGGCAATCAGCCCCAGCATTTT.

The V gene is TRBV7-2, the J gene TRBJ2-2, with D unresolved. V was cut by 5 bases and J by 4 bases, with 11 bases left in between. Germline CDR1 and CDR2: SGHTA and FQGNSA. The CDR3 totals 14 residues. The DNA of the CDR3 is TGTGCCAGCAGCGAGTCATTGGGCACCGGGGAGCTGTTTTTT. Translated: CASSESLGTGELFF.

The J gene is TRBJ2-1, the V gene TRBV4-3, with D perhaps being TRBD1 or TRBD2 (6 bases each). CDR3 size: 15 residues. V lost 5 bases and J 1 base, leaving 12 bases between the germline ends. Germline assignment: CDR1 LGHNA and CDR2 YSLEER. The DNA for the CDR3 is TGCGCCAGCAGCGAAGGGGGGACTTCCTACAATGAGCAGTTCTTC. Translated: CASSEGGTSYNEQFF.

The chain links TRBV9 to TRBJ1-4; 11 bases are a match to TRBD1. With V trimmed by 0 bases and J by 6 bases, 1 base remained unmatched. The germline CDR1 and CDR2 sequences are SGDLS and YYNGEE. CDR3 length: 15 amino acids. This chain's CDR3 is CASSVAGQGDEKLFF. For the CDR3, the DNA is TGTGCCAGCAGCGTAGCGGGACAGGGGGATGAAAAACTGTTTTTT.

The gene calls are TRBV6-5 and TRBJ2-7; weak D call: TRBD2 (7 bases). The ends were cut back, 7 bases at V and 0 bases at J, with 16 bases in the middle. This CDR3 comprises 15 residues. CDR1 MNHEY and CDR2 SVGAGI come from the germline V gene. CDR3 DNA: TGTGCCAGCACGATAGGGGGAGGGAGCTCCTACGAGCAGTACTTC. Amino acid sequence: CASTIGGGSSYEQYF.

The rearrangement uses TRBV7-3 and TRBJ2-3; 9 bases are a match to TRBD1. The germline V gene has CDR1 SGHTA and CDR2 FQGTGA. CDR3 length equals 15 residues. Trimming cost V 2 bases and J 3 bases; bases outside gene matches: 3. CDR3 sequence reads: CASSLSGQGTDTQYF. In DNA, the CDR3 is TGTGCCAGCAGCTTATCGGGACAGGGAACAGATACGCAGTATTTT.

As to this clone: The sample contains more than one DNA sequence encoding this CDR3. This CDR3 is CASSEGAGSTDTQYF. The DNA for the CDR3 is TGTGCCAGCAGTGAAGGAGCGGGAAGCACAGATACGCAGTATTTT. The chain has TRBV25-1 and TRBJ2-3; TRBD2 aligns across 7 bases. Germline CDR1 and CDR2: MGHDK and SYGVNS. The length of the CDR3 is 15 residues. Trimming cost V 2 bases and J 0 bases; bases outside gene matches: 2.

The rearrangement links TRBV6-1 to TRBJ2-7; 12 positions agree with TRBD2. The CDR3 totals 15 residues. J lost 1 base, V lost 7 bases, and 5 bases had no gene match. The germline V gene encodes CDR1 MNHNS and CDR2 SASEGT. This CDR3 reads CASNFGTSGSYEQYF. The CDR3 DNA follows: TGTGCCAGCAACTTCGGGACTAGCGGGTCCTACGAGCAGTACTTC.

The V gene is TRBV28, the J gene TRBJ2-2; D remains ambiguous. The germline V gene has CDR1 MDHEN and CDR2 SYDVKM. The V and J ends lost 7 bases and 1 base respectively, with 10 bases between them. This CDR3 has 14 residues. The CDR3, as DNA: TGTGCCAGCATCCCCCCAGGGAACACCGGGGAGCTGTTTTTT. It translates to CASIPPGNTGELFF.

The chain uses TRBV18 and TRBJ2-1; D is ambiguous. The CDR3 length is 14 residues. Trimming took off 0 bases at V and 5 bases at J, with 8 bases between the two ends. Germline CDR1 KGHSH, CDR2 LQKENI. The CDR3 DNA reads as TGTGCCAGCTCACCACCATCGCCCAACAATGAGCAGTTCTTC. It codes for CASSPPSPNNEQFF.

V and J are TRBV5-1 and TRBJ2-1; TRBD2 aligns across 15 bases. The CDR3 has 17 amino acids. Germline CDR1 reads SGHRS; CDR2 reads YFSETQ. V was pared by 3 bases and J by 2 bases, with 3 bases of the junction left unmatched. The CDR3, as DNA: TGCGCCAGCAGCTGGACTAGCGGGAGGGCCGCCTACAATGAGCAGTTCTTC. It encodes CASSWTSGRAAYNEQFF. The variable domain in full, with the rest retrieved from reference TRBV5-1 and TRBJ2-1, is KAGVTQTPRYLIKTRGQQVTLSCSPISGHRSVSWYQQTPGQGLQFLFEYFSETQRNKGNFPGRFSGRQFSNSRSEMNVSTLELGDSALYLCASSWTSGRAAYNEQFFGPGTRLTVL.

The chain uses TRBV28 and TRBJ1-1; 8 nucleotides align to TRBD1. The CDR3 consists of 16 residues. Germline V CDR1 and CDR2: MDHEN, SYDVKM. J lost 5 bases, V lost 5 bases, and 13 bases had no gene match. The CDR3 region has the DNA TGTGCCAGCAGTATTCCCTCCAGACAGGGGATGACTGAAGCTTTCTTT. This codes for CASSIPSRQGMTEAFF. Drawing the rest from reference TRBV28 and TRBJ1-1, the complete variable domain is DVKVTQSSRYLVKRTGEKVFLECVQDMDHENMFWYRQDPGLGLRLIYFSYDVKMKEKGDIPEGYSVSREKKERFSLILESASTNQTSMYLCASSIPSRQGMTEAFFGQGTRLTVV.

V is TRBV6-5 and J is TRBJ1-5, with D unclear. CDR1 is MNHEY and CDR2 is SVGAGI in the germline V gene. The V and J ends lost 4 bases and 1 base respectively, with 8 bases between them. CDR3 size: 14 residues. CDR3 residues: CASSLGRSNQPQHF. CDR3 nucleotide sequence: TGTGCCAGCAGTTTGGGCAGAAGCAATCAGCCCCAGCATTTT.

This chain connects TRBV5-3 to TRBJ2-1; 12 positions agree with TRBD2. TRBV5-3 is placed among ORFs of uncertain function. J was trimmed by 7 bases and V by 4 bases; bases with no gene match: 9. The CDR3 length is 16 residues. DNA for the CDR3: TGTGCCAGAAGCAAACAACTAGCGGGAGGCCCGAATGAGCAGTTCTTC. Its protein product is CARSKQLAGGPNEQFF.

The chain has TRBV19 and TRBJ2-1; the match to TRBD2 covers 9 bases. Germline V lookup: CDR1 LNHDA, CDR2 SQIVND (reference sequence). The V segment lost 7 bases and the J segment 5 bases; nucleotides outside the gene matches: 12. The CDR3 has 16 residues. CDR3 sequence: CASNYRSSGVNNEQFF. CDR3 DNA: TGTGCCAGTAACTATAGGTCTAGCGGGGTTAACAATGAGCAGTTCTTC.

V usage is TRBV5-5 and J usage is TRBJ2-2, with D perhaps TRBD2 (6 bases). Germline V gene lookup returns CDR1 SGHKS and CDR2 YYEKEE (reference sequence). The ends were cut back, 6 bases at V and 3 bases at J, with 15 bases in the middle. The CDR3 extends over 15 amino acids. DNA for the CDR3: TGTGCCAGCACCACTAGCCTAGGGGACACCGGGGAGCTGTTTTTT. Amino acid sequence: CASTTSLGDTGELFF. Filled out from reference TRBV5-5 and TRBJ2-2, the complete variable domain reads DAGVTQSPTHLIKTRGQQVTLRCSPISGHKSVSWYQQVLGQGPQFIFQYYEKEERGRGNFPDRFSARQFPNYSSELNVNALLLGDSALYLCASTTSLGDTGELFFGEGSRLTVL.

The chain couples TRBV28 to TRBJ2-7; D perhaps matches TRBD2 (5 bases). The CDR3 has 12 residues. Trimming removed 7 bases at V and 7 bases at J, with 14 bases between. Germline lookup yields CDR1 MDHEN and CDR2 SYDVKM. The CDR3 loop reads CASTGWTLEQYF. The CDR3 DNA sequence: TGTGCCAGCACCGGCTGGACTTTGGAGCAGTACTTC.

The rearrangement uses TRBV29-1 and TRBJ1-2; tentative D call: TRBD1 (6 bases). The CDR3 runs 12 residues. Trimming pared 7 bases from V and 4 bases from J, leaving 13 bases between. Germline V CDR1 and CDR2: SQVTM, ANQGSEA. CDR3 residues: CSAEGGGYGYTF. CDR3 sequence (DNA): TGCAGCGCCGAGGGGGGCGGCTATGGCTACACCTTC.

V usage is TRBV4-2 and J usage is TRBJ1-5, with 10 bases lining up with TRBD1. This CDR3 spans 15 amino acids. V lost 0 bases, J lost 5 bases, and 1 base stayed unmatched. Germline CDR1 LGHNA, CDR2 YNFKEQ. The CDR3 nucleotides read TGTGCCAGCAGCCAAGAGGGGACAGGGGATCAGCCCCAGCATTTT. The encoded protein is CASSQEGTGDQPQHF.